This is a list of T cell receptor beta chains from one sample in a study of cytomegalovirus exposure and HLA in healthy donors. TCRdb's copy holds only in-frame clones and misses some; the assay was immunoSEQ multiplex PCR. The repertoire holds 200,000 to 250,000 clones, with about 85% as singletons. Sequenced material: PBMCs. All receptors derive from a human donor in good health. Both conserved end residues are part of each CDR3. Each record gives: V gene, clone size, J gene, D gene, CDR3 protein, CDR3 DNA. D genes are given only for firm matches. Part of the rows lack a size; the others show once, few, many or a class for expanded clones.

>TRBV28|-|TRBJ2-1|TRBD1
CASSLFRTGSWNEQFF
TGTGCCAGCAGTTTATTCCGGACAGGGTCGTGGAATGAGCAGTTCTTC
>TRBV30|few|TRBJ1-2|-
CAWSSSPGGYTF
TGTGCCTGGAGTTCCTCTCCGGGGGGCTACACCTTC
>TRBV11-1|-|TRBJ2-5|TRBD2
CASTFPGTRVETQYF
TGTGCCAGCACCTTCCCCGGGACTAGGGTAGAGACCCAGTACTTC
>TRBV19|once|TRBJ2-3|-
CASRLAGTDTQYF
TGTGCCAGTAGACTAGCCGGCACAGATACGCAGTATTTT
>TRBV14|-|TRBJ2-7|-
CASGGWDEQYF
TGTGCCAGCGGCGGCTGGGACGAGCAGTACTTC
>TRBV19|-|TRBJ1-1|TRBD1
CASRQRQGFEAFF
TGTGCCAGTAGGCAGCGACAGGGCTTCGAAGCTTTCTTT
>TRBV9|-|TRBJ2-3|TRBD2
CASSVGGGTSLDTQYF
TGTGCCAGCAGCGTAGGAGGGGGGACTAGCCTAGATACGCAGTATTTT
>TRBV12-5|once|TRBJ2-7|TRBD2
CASGWGLAGAYEQYF
TGTGCTAGTGGTTGGGGACTAGCGGGGGCCTACGAGCAGTACTTC
>TRBV7-2|-|TRBJ2-3|TRBD1
CASSHQGADTQYF
TGTGCCAGCAGCCACCAGGGGGCAGATACGCAGTATTTT
>TRBV11-3|-|TRBJ1-1|-
CASSFGANTEAFF
TGTGCCAGCAGCTTTGGAGCGAACACTGAAGCTTTCTTT
>TRBV7-3|-|TRBJ2-2|-
CASSSQGTGELFF
TGTGCCAGCAGCTCACAGGGCACCGGGGAGCTGTTTTTT
>TRBV10-3|-|TRBJ2-1|TRBD2
CATEGTSGSIRNEQFF
TGTGCCACCGAAGGGACTAGCGGGAGTATTCGGAATGAGCAGTTCTTC
>TRBV29-1|-|TRBJ2-1|TRBD2
CSVEGAGDMHEQFF
TGCAGCGTTGAAGGTGCGGGAGACATGCATGAGCAGTTCTTC
>TRBV5-6|-|TRBJ1-1|-
CASSLTSEAFF
TGTGCCAGCAGCTTGACCTCTGAGGCTTTCTTT
>TRBV7-2|-|TRBJ2-3|TRBD2
CASSSSLTSGTDTQYF
TGTGCCAGCAGCTCTAGCCTGACTAGCGGCACAGATACGCAGTATTTT
>TRBV25-1|few|TRBJ2-1|TRBD2
CASNPSGRGGNEQFF
TGTGCCAGCAACCCTAGCGGGAGGGGTGGCAATGAGCAGTTCTTC
>TRBV14|-|TRBJ2-2|TRBD1
CASSQATRDRNTGELFF
TGTGCCAGCAGCCAAGCTACCCGGGACAGAAACACCGGGGAGCTGTTTTTT
>TRBV30|-|TRBJ2-1|TRBD2
CAWRGLAVGESNEQFF
TGTGCCTGGAGGGGACTAGCGGTGGGGGAATCCAATGAGCAGTTCTTC
>TRBV6-5|-|TRBJ2-3|-
CASSYFSGARTDTQYF
TGTGCCAGCAGTTACTTTTCGGGAGCTCGCACAGATACGCAGTATTTT
>TRBV7-9|-|TRBJ2-5|-
CSSSFTIRTVQETQYF
TGTTCCAGCAGCTTTACAATTAGGACAGTCCAAGAGACCCAGTACTTC
>TRBV7-9|-|TRBJ2-7|-
CASSLSQGKYF
TGTGCCAGCAGCCTCTCCCAGGGGAAGTACTTC
>TRBV6-1|-|TRBJ2-7|TRBD2
CASQAGPSYEQYF
TGTGCCAGCCAAGCGGGACCCTCCTACGAGCAGTACTTC
>TRBV11-1|-|TRBJ2-2|-
CASSPSQLHLNTGELFF
TGTGCCAGCAGCCCGTCCCAGTTACATCTTAACACCGGGGAGCTGTTTTTT
>TRBV19|-|TRBJ2-3|TRBD2
CASSSPGTSGIAADTQYF
TGTGCCAGTAGTTCCCCCGGGACTAGCGGGATAGCAGCAGATACGCAGTATTTT
>TRBV29-1|-|TRBJ2-5|TRBD2
CSVLGGEETQYF
TGCAGCGTCCTCGGGGGGGAAGAGACCCAGTACTTC
>TRBV29-1|-|TRBJ2-7|-
CSGLGGSSYEQYF
TGCAGCGGGCTAGGGGGATCCTCCTACGAGCAGTACTTC
>TRBV4-1|once|TRBJ1-1|TRBD1
CASSKGQGMMNTEAFF
TGCGCCAGCAGCAAAGGACAGGGGATGATGAACACTGAAGCTTTCTTT
>TRBV28|-|TRBJ1-5|TRBD1
CASSHQRQGRNQPQHF
TGTGCCAGCAGTCACCAAAGACAGGGAAGGAATCAGCCCCAGCATTTT
>TRBV6-6|-|TRBJ2-7|TRBD2
CASSYGTSGPYEQYF
TGTGCCAGCAGTTACGGGACTAGCGGCCCCTACGAGCAGTACTTC
>TRBV4-1|-|TRBJ2-1|TRBD2
CASSQGEAGLDNEQFF
TGCGCCAGCAGCCAAGGGGAAGCGGGACTAGACAATGAGCAGTTCTTC
>TRBV5-3|-|TRBJ2-5|TRBD1
CARSPGTGGETQYF
TGTGCCAGAAGCCCCGGGACAGGGGGGGAGACCCAGTACTTC
>TRBV5-1|-|TRBJ2-5|-
CASSFDSTQETQYF
TGCGCCAGCAGCTTTGACAGCACGCAAGAGACCCAGTACTTC
>TRBV6-5|-|TRBJ1-5|TRBD1
CASSYDRGPDQPQHF
TGTGCCAGCAGTTACGACAGGGGCCCAGATCAGCCCCAGCATTTT
>TRBV4-1|-|TRBJ1-5|-
CASSLGSSPTRGPQHF
TGCGCCAGCAGCCTCGGTTCTAGTCCGACCAGGGGGCCCCAGCATTTT
>TRBV7-9|-|TRBJ2-7|TRBD1
CSSSPRTGPYEQYF
TGTTCCAGCAGCCCGCGGACAGGACCCTACGAGCAGTACTTC
>TRBV6-5|-|TRBJ2-7|TRBD2
CASSVTSGSPYEQYF
TGTGCCAGCAGCGTGACTAGCGGGAGCCCCTACGAGCAGTACTTC
>TRBV7-2|-|TRBJ2-7|-
CASSAGRGAPEQYF
TGTGCCAGCAGCGCGGGTCGGGGGGCGCCCGAGCAGTACTTC
>TRBV15|-|TRBJ2-2|TRBD2
CATSREAGATTGELFF
TGTGCCACCAGCAGAGAAGCGGGAGCGACCACCGGGGAGCTGTTTTTT
>TRBV6-5|-|TRBJ2-5|-
CASSYIRAAGETQYF
TGTGCCAGCAGTTACATAAGGGCCGCGGGGGAGACCCAGTACTTC
>TRBV7-2|-|TRBJ2-5|-
CASSWPQVGREQYF
TGTGCCAGCAGCTGGCCGCAGGTGGGGAGAGAGCAGTACTTC